These T cell receptor beta chains were read from a single sample in a study of T-cell memory formation after mild COVID-19. TCRdb analysed the 5' RACE reads with MiXCR anew, one entry per CDR3 protein. The sample consists of around 110,000 distinct CDR3 sequences, under 15% of them appearing once. The sequenced sample was PBMCs or a T cell subset sorted from them (not recorded which). These TCRs come from an adult woman who had mild COVID-19 (a few samples of this study predate the infection). Cell type and time point are not known. CDR3s include the opening cysteine and the closing phenylalanine or tryptophan. Each record gives: J gene, V gene, D gene, clone size, CDR3 DNA, CDR3 protein. The D gene is left open where the match is weak. Not every row has a clone size; where given, it reads once, few, many or a size class.

TRBJ2-2 | TRBV19 | TRBD2 | many | TGTGCCAGTATTCAAACGGGACTAGCGGGAGTCACCGGGGAGCTGTTTTTT | CASIQTGLAGVTGELFF
TRBJ2-1 | TRBV9 | - | - | TGTGCCAGCAGCGTAGCTCTGGACCACCTTGGCAATGAGCAGTTCTTC | CASSVALDHLGNEQFF
TRBJ1-1 | TRBV14 | - | few | TGTGCCAGCAGCCAGTACGGGCAGCCTCTGAACACTGAAGCTTTCTTT | CASSQYGQPLNTEAFF
TRBJ1-2 | TRBV4-3 | - | many | TGCGCCAGCAGCCTGGCTTGGAGCCCTGGGAAGCATGGCTACACCTTC | CASSLAWSPGKHGYTF
TRBJ2-2 | TRBV20-1 | - | - | TGCAGTGCTAGAGACACAGAGGGACACACCGGGGAGCTGTTTTTT | CSARDTEGHTGELFF
TRBJ2-5 | TRBV12-3/TRBV12-4 | TRBD1 | - | TGTGCCAGCAGTCCTGACAGGGGGGGGTATAAAGAGACCCAGTACTTC | CASSPDRGGYKETQYF
TRBJ1-2 | TRBV5-6 | - | - | TGTGCCAGCAGCTTGGGGGACACTTCCTATGGCTACACCTTC | CASSLGDTSYGYTF
TRBJ2-7 | TRBV7-2 | - | many | TGTGCCAGCAGTTACGACTTGTACGAGCAGTACTTC | CASSYDLYEQYF
TRBJ1-1 | TRBV29-1 | - | few | TGCAGCGTTGAAGCCCACGGAAATGAAGCTTTCTTT | CSVEAHGNEAFF
TRBJ2-6 | TRBV24-1 | - | few | TGTGCCACCGGAATCGCAGGGGTTACGGGGGCCAACGTCCTGACTTTC | CATGIAGVTGANVLTF
TRBJ2-7 | TRBV6-2/TRBV6-3 | - | - | TGTGCCAGCAGTTACGCGGGAACGACCTACGAGCAGTACTTC | CASSYAGTTYEQYF
TRBJ2-2 | TRBV12-3/TRBV12-4 | TRBD2 | once | TGTGCCAGCAGCGCCGGGACTAGCGGGGCAGCTAACACCGGGGAGCTGTTTTTT | CASSAGTSGAANTGELFF
TRBJ1-2 | TRBV29-1 | - | - | TGCAGCGCATTGAGACAGGACTATGGCTACACCTTC | CSALRQDYGYTF
TRBJ1-1 | TRBV7-9 | - | - | TGTGCCAGCAGCTCGACCCAGGAAGCTTTCTTT | CASSSTQEAFF
TRBJ2-7 | TRBV4-2 | TRBD2 | many | TGTGCCAGCAGCCATGGGGGACTAGCGGCCTACGAGCAGTACTTC | CASSHGGLAAYEQYF
TRBJ2-7 | TRBV7-9 | - | many | TGTGCCAGCAGCGCTACCTACGAGCAGTACTTC | CASSATYEQYF
TRBJ1-3 | TRBV24-1 | - | few | TGTGCCACCAGTGATGAGGGTCATGCTGGAAACACCATATATTTT | CATSDEGHAGNTIYF
TRBJ2-1 | TRBV5-5 | TRBD1 | many | TGTGCCAGCAGCTTGGGGGACCGGGACAGGGTTCACGTTTATGGGTACAATGAGCAGTTCTTC | CASSLGDRDRVHVYGYNEQFF
TRBJ1-2 | TRBV12-3/TRBV12-4 | TRBD1 | - | TGTGCCAGCAGTCCGGACAGGGTGAACCATGTCTACACCTTC | CASSPDRVNHVYTF
TRBJ1-5 | TRBV5-1 | TRBD1 | few | TGCGCCAGCAGCTTGGGGACAGGGGGCCTCAATCAGCCCCAGCATTTT | CASSLGTGGLNQPQHF
TRBJ2-1 | TRBV15 | TRBD2 | - | TGTGCCACCAGAAACCATAGCGGGGCCTCCTACAATGAGCAGTTCTTC | CATRNHSGASYNEQFF
TRBJ1-1 | TRBV4-1 | TRBD1 | - | TGCGCCAGCAGCAAAGGACAGGGGACGAAGACTGAAGCTTTCTTT | CASSKGQGTKTEAFF
TRBJ1-1 | TRBV6-5 | - | - | TGTGCCAGCTTTGGGGTACACCTGGGCACTGAAGCTTTCTTT | CASFGVHLGTEAFF
TRBJ1-5 | TRBV20-1 | - | - | TGCAGTGCAAGGGGTCCCGAAAATCAGCCCCAGCATTTT | CSARGPENQPQHF
TRBJ2-7 | TRBV27 | - | - | TGTGCCACCTACAGGGGAGGCGAGCAGTACTTC | CATYRGGEQYF
TRBJ2-1 | TRBV2 | - | few | TGTGCCAGCAATCCCAGGGACTTACTATTCTACAATGAGCAGTTCTTC | CASNPRDLLFYNEQFF
TRBJ2-1 | TRBV20-1 | TRBD2 | few | TGCAGTGCTACCGGGACTAGCGGGAGGTCTGTCTACAATGAGCAGTTCTTC | CSATGTSGRSVYNEQFF
TRBJ2-5 | TRBV7-3 | - | - | TGTGCCAGCAGCTTAACCGGTACAGGGCGAGAGACCCAGTACTTC | CASSLTGTGRETQYF
TRBJ2-1 | TRBV29-1 | TRBD2 | few | TGCAGCGCTCAGCTAGCGGGGGGGCCGAACAATGAGCAGTTCTTC | CSAQLAGGPNNEQFF
TRBJ2-3 | TRBV7-9 | - | few | TGTGCCAGCAGCTTACTCCAGGAGAGCACAGATACGCAGTATTTT | CASSLLQESTDTQYF